The clone carrying this T cell receptor beta chain occurred many times. Its target is unknown. This specimen comes from a study of T-cell reconstitution after alpha-beta-depleted transplantation in children. Preparation of the TCRbeta library used unique molecular identifiers. MiXCR was run by TCRdb on the PCR reads, yielding one entry per CDR3 protein. This table has hundreds of thousands of distinct CDR3 sequences, around 15% appearing once. V gave up 3 bases and J gave up 4 bases, with 18 bases separating them. This CDR3 is 15 amino acids long. Germline V gene lookup returns CDR1 SQVTM and CDR2 ANQGSEA. Study-level findings and limits: Reported findings indicate that, about two months after transplant, alpha-beta T cells came from several hundred expanded clones, which were derived from non-depleted graft cells. Certain patients had high TCRbeta diversity at day 60, and it came from recipient T cells and thymic progenitors that survived.

The sequence came from a male patient younger than 18 who had a stem cell transplant for acute lymphoblastic leukemia, so the T cells may come from the graft donor. Here the sequenced sample was PBMCs, mostly from graft donor cells, taken 360 days after TCRalphabeta/CD19-depleted stem cell transplant. The chain recombines TRBV29-1 with TRBJ2-5; the D gene is possibly TRBD1 (7 bases). The CDR3 coding sequence is TGCAGCGTTGATACGGCCCAGGGGGGTTTAGAGACCCAGTACTTC. As protein: CSVDTAQGGLETQYF.